This entry features one T cell receptor (beta chain) sequence. Its target is unknown. These data are taken from a study of memory CD4+ T cells and cytomegalovirus serostatus. Study-wide findings and caveats: Median bootstrapped AUC for CMV status was approximately 0.94 originally, around 0.91 US-trained. CD4+ memory repertoires contained about two fifths of the roughly 160 reported CMV TCRbeta sequences.

Sequencing was performed with immunoSEQ multiplex PCR; in TCRdb, only in-frame clones are kept and a portion is missing. Among around 84,000 clones, 80% were seen once, and the ten largest hold about 0.72%. Trimming took off 6 bases at V and 5 bases at J, with 11 bases between the two ends. In germline, CDR1 is MGHDK, CDR2 SYGVNS. This CDR3 is built from 13 residues. The sort gate was single viable CD3+CD4+CD8-CD45RO+ cells for memory CD4+ T cells. After thawing, CD4+ T cells were positively selected. This TCR derives from an adult in good health and CMV-seronegative. The material sequenced was memory CD4+ T cells from blood. The chain employs TRBV25-1 and TRBJ1-5, with a possible D match to TRBD1 (5 bases). As DNA, the CDR3 is TGTGCCAGCAGCCGGGACGAGGATCAGCCCCAGCATTTT. Protein product: CASSRDEDQPQHF.